Only one count was recorded for the clone carrying this T cell receptor (beta chain). This sample is drawn from a study of blood T cell repertoires in COVID-19. Clones were read by immunoSEQ multiplex PCR, and TCRdb kept only the in-frame ones, dropping some. The data show more than 200,000 clones, with around 86% seen just once and roughly 5.7% held by the top ten. Source material: peripheral blood. The sequence was collected from a man older than 75 with acute or convalescent COVID-19.

CDR3 bases: TGTGCCAGCAGCTCGGCCCGACAGGACTCTGGAAACACCATATATTTT. It is translated as CASSSARQDSGNTIYF. This chain uses TRBV11-3 with TRBJ1-3, with D possibly being TRBD1 (6 bases). V dropped 4 bases and J dropped 0 bases, with 13 bases sitting between them. CDR3 length equals 16 residues. Germline V gene lookup returns CDR1 SGHNT and CDR2 YENEEA. The complete variable domain, with remaining parts taken from reference TRBV11-3 and TRBJ1-3, reads EAGVVQSPRYKIIEKKQPVAFWCNPISGHNTLYWYLQNLGQGPELLIRYENEEAVDDSQLPKDRFSAERLKGVDSTLKIQPAELGDSAVYLCASSSARQDSGNTIYFGEGSWLTVV.